This TCR beta chain came from a study of early T cells in non-severe SARS-CoV-2 infection. Germline CDR1 reads SGHTA; CDR2 reads FQGNSA. The CDR3 length is 12 residues. The V end was cut by 1 base, the J end by 12 bases, with 13 bases between. Using its own MiXCR run on the 5' RACE reads, TCRdb lists one record per CDR3 protein. The table lists some 67,000 distinct CDR3 sequences, 10% of them singletons. The clonotype comes from an adult who was a healthcare worker with PCR-confirmed SARS-CoV-2 infection or an uninfected control (not recorded which). V gene TRBV7-2 combines with J gene TRBJ2-7; D may correspond to TRBD1 or TRBD2 (5 bases each). The sequenced sample was whole blood, obtained at baseline. CDR3 region: CASSLGPGPLYF. For the CDR3, the DNA is TGTGCCAGCAGCTTAGGGCCGGGACCGCTGTACTTC.